The 30 T cell receptor beta chains in this list originate from one sample, sequenced in a study of CD8+CD57+ T cells in acquired aplastic anemia. The template for TCR beta VDJ and CDR3 sequence profiling was genomic DNA. Each CDR3 protein is one row after TCRdb ran MiXCR on the reads. The sample records 200,000 to 300,000 distinct CDR3 sequences, 47% being singletons. By flow cytometry, patients selected for sequencing had shown an expansion of CD8+CD57+ cells. Source material: sorted CD4+, CD8+, or CD8+CD57+ T cells (not recorded which) from PBMCs. These receptors were collected from a human donor with aplastic anemia.

This clonotype was seen many times. This chain connects TRBV9 to TRBJ2-1; D is possibly TRBD2 (5 bases). In germline, CDR1 is SGDLS, CDR2 YYNGEE. Between the trimmed V and J ends, which lost 0 bases and 10 bases, there was a span of 8 bases. The length of the CDR3 is 12 residues. CDR3 DNA: TGTGCCAGCAGCGTAGTGGAGCGGGAGCAGTTCTTC. This translates into CASSVVEREQFF.

V usage is TRBV7-2 and J usage is TRBJ2-1; no reliable D call. CDR1 is SGHTA and CDR2 is FQGNSA in the germline V gene. The V end was cut by 0 bases, the J end by 2 bases, with 11 bases between. This CDR3 region has 16 residues. The CDR3 loop reads CASSLAGGGAYNEQFF. Written as DNA, the CDR3 is TGTGCCAGCAGCTTAGCCGGTGGCGGAGCCTACAATGAGCAGTTCTTC.

In its sample, this clonotype was seen once. Given the absence of the conserved phenylalanine or tryptophan at the CDR3 end, a read error is likely. Because the CDR3's place on the DNA is in doubt, the DNA is left out and the CDR3 is given as listed by TCRdb. The V and J genes are TRBV20-1 and TRBJ2-5. Germline CDR1 reads DFQATT; CDR2 reads SNEGSKA (reference sequence). The CDR3 extends over 8 residues, inclusive of both ends. Here the CDR3 reads CSARDDVH.

This clonotype was seen at least ten times. The chain links TRBV6-6 to TRBJ1-2, with D tentatively TRBD1 (5 bases). Germline V gene data show CDR1 as MNHNY and CDR2 as SVGAGI (reference sequence). The CDR3 runs 14 residues. V was shortened by 0 bases and J by 4 bases, with 9 bases between the two germline ends. This chain's CDR3 is CASSYSTASYGYTF. The CDR3 DNA sequence: TGTGCCAGCAGTTACTCGACAGCATCCTATGGCTACACCTTC.

This clonotype came up many times. This sequence joins TRBV10-2 and TRBJ1-1, with 10 nucleotides matching TRBD1. Germline CDR1 is WSHSY and CDR2 is SAAADI. The CDR3 runs to 13 residues. The V segment lost 6 bases and the J segment 4 bases; nucleotides outside the gene matches: 2. The CDR3 loop is CASSGDRGTEAFF. The CDR3 coding sequence is TGCGCCAGCAGCGGGGACAGGGGCACTGAAGCTTTCTTT.

The chain couples TRBV27 to TRBJ2-2, with a weak D call TRBD1 (5 bases). The CDR3 has 15 residues. Trimming removed 2 bases from V and 1 base from J, with 8 bases in between. Germline CDR1 is MNHEY and CDR2 is SMNVEV (reference sequence). CDR3 in DNA: TGTGCCAGCAGTTTAGATGGACAGAACACCGGGGAGCTGTTTTTT. Translation: CASSLDGQNTGELFF.

This chain connects TRBV20-1 to TRBJ2-7; no reliable D call. Germline V CDR1 and CDR2: DFQATT, SNEGSKA (reference sequence). The CDR3 loop spans 14 amino acids. V dropped 0 bases and J dropped 3 bases, with 12 bases sitting between them. CDR3 in DNA: TGCAGTGCTAGAGATTCAAGGGAACTCTACGAGCAGTACTTC. It encodes CSARDSRELYEQYF.

This clonotype appeared once. The chain links TRBV2 to TRBJ2-1; D may correspond to TRBD1 or TRBD2 (6 bases each). Germline CDR1 is SNHLY and CDR2 is FYNNEI. The CDR3 runs 12 residues. Trimming shortened V by 10 bases and J by 8 bases, and 15 bases separated the two germline ends. Here the CDR3 reads CATSPRGDEQFF. As DNA, the CDR3 is TGTGCCACCAGCCCTAGGGGGGATGAGCAGTTCTTC. Full variable domain (rest looked up from reference TRBV2 and TRBJ2-1): EPEVTQTPSHQVTQMGQEVILRCVPISNHLYFYWYRQILGQKVEFLVSFYNNEISEKSEIFDDQFSVERPDGSNFTLKIRSTKLEDSAMYFCATSPRGDEQFFGPGTRLTVL.

This clonotype turned up a few times. This CDR3 is CASSYKGGDFSYEQYF. CDR3 sequence (DNA): TGTGCCAGCAGTTACAAGGGCGGGGACTTCTCCTACGAGCAGTACTTC. The chain joins TRBV3-1 to TRBJ2-7; maybe TRBD2 (6 bases). V was trimmed by 6 bases and J by 0 bases, leaving 18 bases between them. The germline CDR1 and CDR2 sequences are LGHDT and YNNKEL (reference sequence). The CDR3 is made up of 16 amino acids.

There are many counts of this clonotype. At one end the junction does not follow the germline gene, possibly because of a read error. This chain joins TRBV7-7 and TRBJ2-1, with no clear D. This CDR3 spans 13 amino acids. Per germline, CDR1 SSHAT and CDR2 FNYEAQ (reference sequence). CDR3 in amino acids: CASSLLGYNEQFF. The CDR3 DNA sequence: TGTGCTAGCAGCTTACTGGGGTACAATGAGCAGTTCTTC.

The chain links TRBV10-1 to TRBJ2-3; 7 nucleotides line up with TRBD1. Germline V gene sequence: CDR1 WNHNN, CDR2 SYGVQD (reference sequence). Trimming cost V 5 bases and J 0 bases; bases outside gene matches: 11. CDR3 length: 17 amino acids. CDR3 DNA: TGCGCCAGCAGTCCTAACAGGGGACCCACTAGCACAGATACGCAGTATTTT. Its protein is CASSPNRGPTSTDTQYF.

The genes are TRBV29-1 and TRBJ1-1, with TRBD1 matching over 8 bases. Germline CDR1 and CDR2: SQVTM and ANQGSEA. V lost 3 bases to trimming and J lost 4 bases; unmatched junction nucleotides: 4. This CDR3 has 13 residues. The CDR3 nucleotides are TGCAGCGTTGAGCGAACAGGGGGCACTGAAGCTTTCTTT. Protein: CSVERTGGTEAFF.

Of note for this clonotype: This may stem from a read error, because a much larger clone lies one nucleotide away. This rearrangement joins TRBV4-3 to TRBJ1-2, with 8 nucleotides matching TRBD1. The CDR3 length is 14 residues. CDR1 is LGHNA, CDR2 YSLEER, per germline. CDR3 region: CASCQETGANSYTF. The CDR3 coding sequence is TGCGCCAGCTGCCAGGAGACAGGGGCAAACTCCTACACCTTC.

For the CDR3, the DNA is TGCGCCAGCAGCCAAGTATGGCCCGGCACAGATACGCAGTATTTT. It translates to CASSQVWPGTDTQYF. The V and J genes are TRBV4-3 and TRBJ2-3; unclear D gene. CDR3 size: 15 residues. Germline lookup yields CDR1 LGHNA and CDR2 YSLEER. Trimming pared 1 base from V and 1 base from J, leaving 9 bases between.

This clonotype has a single count. The J gene is TRBJ2-5, the V gene TRBV7-2, with D unclear. The CDR3 runs 14 residues. The V end lost 5 bases, the J end lost 5 bases, and 15 bases lay between the germline ends. Looked up from germline, CDR1 is SGHTA and CDR2 is FQGNSA. CDR3 nucleotide sequence: TGTGCCAGCAGCCCTTACGGACGCGCGGAGACCCAGTACTTC. Translated, it gives CASSPYGRAETQYF.

About this clonotype: At one boundary the junction diverges from the germline segment, which might be a read error. As DNA, the CDR3 is TGTGCCAGCAGTAGTGCGGGAGTGTTGAATGGGCAGTTCTTC. Its translation is CASSSAGVLNGQFF. The genes are TRBV12-3 or TRBV12-4 and TRBJ2-1; 7 positions agree with TRBD2. The CDR3 totals 14 residues.

This clonotype was observed many times. This chain uses TRBV11-2 with TRBJ2-1, with a weak D call TRBD2 (6 bases). V was cut by 5 bases and J by 5 bases, with 16 bases left in between. The length of the CDR3 is 15 residues. CDR1 is SGHAT and CDR2 is FQNNGV in the germline V gene. As DNA, the CDR3 is TGTGCCAGCAGCCTTCCATCTGCGGGGAACAATGAGCAGTTCTTC. It yields the protein CASSLPSAGNNEQFF.

J is TRBJ2-1 and V is TRBV27, with D possibly being TRBD1 (5 bases). Germline loops: CDR1 MNHEY, CDR2 SMNVEV (reference sequence). The V gene lost 6 bases and the J gene lost 12 bases, with 15 bases spanning the gap. The CDR3 covers 12 residues. As DNA, the CDR3 is TGTGCCAGCAGCCTGCAGGGTAGGGGGCAGTTCTTC. Translation gives CASSLQGRGQFF.

This clonotype was found many times. The chain recombines TRBV9 with TRBJ2-3; D unclear. CDR1 and CDR2 (germline): SGDLS, YYNGEE. V shed 7 bases and J shed 2 bases, with 5 bases lying between them. The CDR3 spans 11 residues. Here the CDR3 reads CASGVTDTQYF. DNA for the CDR3: TGTGCCAGCGGGGTCACAGATACGCAGTATTTT. Variable domain in full (rest from reference TRBV9 and TRBJ2-3): DSGVTQTPKHLITATGQRVTLRCSPRSGDLSVYWYQQSLDQGLQFLIQYYNGEERAKGNILERFSAQQFPDLHSELNLSSLELGDSALYFCASGVTDTQYFGPGTRLTVL.

About this clonotype itself: At one end the junction does not follow the germline gene, possibly because of a read error. The chain is built from TRBV24-1 and TRBJ1-2; weak D call: TRBD1 (6 bases). This CDR3 is 14 amino acids long. The V gene's germline CDR1 is KGHDR and CDR2 SFDVKD. Here the CDR3 DNA reads TGTGCCACCGGTGATTCCGGGACAACGTATGGCTACACCTTC. As protein: CATGDSGTTYGYTF.

There are many counts of this clonotype. This chain connects TRBV4-2 to TRBJ2-5, with a possible D match to TRBD2 (6 bases). Looked up from germline, CDR1 is LGHNA and CDR2 is YNFKEQ. Trimming took off 2 bases at V and 5 bases at J, with 9 bases between the two ends. This CDR3 region has 13 residues. The CDR3 nucleotides read TGTGCCAGCAGCCAAAAAGGAGGGGAGACCCAGTACTTC. Residues: CASSQKGGETQYF.

A word on this clonotype: The junction shows a germline mismatch at one end, possibly a read error. The chain has TRBV20-1 and TRBJ2-7; 7 positions match TRBD2. CDR1 is DFQATT and CDR2 is SNEGSKA in the germline V gene (reference sequence). The CDR3 covers 14 residues. CDR3 in amino acids: CSARGLAAVHEQYF. The CDR3 nucleotides are TGCAGTGCGAGAGGGCTAGCGGCGGTCCACGAGCAGTACTTC.

This sequence joins TRBV5-8 and TRBJ2-7, with TRBD2 matching 12 bases. The junction had 9 bases not matched to a gene; V was cut back by 4 bases and J by 4 bases. Germline V gene lookup returns CDR1 SGHTS and CDR2 YDEGEE. The CDR3 has 16 residues. The CDR3 DNA follows: TGTGCCAGCAGCGGAGCCGGGACTAGCGGGTTATACGAGCAGTACTTC. It encodes CASSGAGTSGLYEQYF.

This clonotype was observed once. A much bigger clone sits one base away, suggesting this may be a read error. The gene calls are TRBV20-1 and TRBJ2-1, with D hard to call. The CDR3 runs to 17 residues. Germline V gene sequence: CDR1 DFQATT, CDR2 SNEGSKA (reference sequence). V was shortened by 3 bases and J by 3 bases, with 21 bases between the two germline ends. CDR3 sequence (DNA): TGCAGTGCTAGTTCCTTCCCCCCCCCAGTGGTCTACAATGAGCAGTTCTTC. This encodes CSASSFPPPVVYNEQFF.

This sequence joins TRBV20-1 and TRBJ2-7; tentatively, D is TRBD2 (5 bases). V lost 0 bases, J lost 2 bases, and 11 bases lay in between. The germline CDR1 and CDR2 sequences are DFQATT and SNEGSKA (reference sequence). This CDR3 is built from 14 residues. The chain's CDR3 is CSARDQRRTYEQYF. Written as DNA, the CDR3 is TGCAGTGCTAGAGATCAGCGGAGAACCTACGAGCAGTACTTC.

This clonotype appeared many times. This sequence joins TRBV27 and TRBJ1-1; TRBD1 might be the D (6 bases). CDR1 and CDR2 (germline): MNHEY, SMNVEV (reference sequence). CDR3 length: 13 residues. Deletions cut 7 bases from V and 1 base from J, with 10 bases between. The CDR3 loop is CASNEGGNTEAFF. Here the CDR3 DNA reads TGTGCCAGCAATGAAGGGGGGAACACTGAAGCTTTCTTT.

This clonotype was recorded only once. The rearrangement uses TRBV2 and TRBJ2-5; possibly TRBD1 for D (5 bases). Trimming stripped 4 bases from V and 2 bases from J, with 14 bases between. CDR1 is SNHLY and CDR2 is FYNNEI in the germline V gene. This CDR3 has 15 residues. The chain's CDR3 is CASSGQLFIQETQYF. The DNA for the CDR3 is TGTGCCAGCAGTGGACAGCTCTTTATACAAGAGACCCAGTACTTC. Full variable domain (outside the CDR3, taken from reference TRBV2 and TRBJ2-5): EPEVTQTPSHQVTQMGQEVILRCVPISNHLYFYWYRQILGQKVEFLVSFYNNEISEKSEIFDDQFSVERPDGSNFTLKIRSTKLEDSAMYFCASSGQLFIQETQYFGPGTRLLVL.

The chain recombines TRBV2 with TRBJ1-1; D possibly corresponds to TRBD1 (5 bases). V lost 6 bases and J 11 bases, leaving 25 bases between the germline ends. The CDR3 consists of 15 residues. CDR1 is SNHLY, CDR2 FYNNEI, per germline. The CDR3 DNA sequence: TGTGCCAGCAGCCCTTCCACCGGGCACCTTGAGGGGGCTTTCTTT. Encoded protein: CASSPSTGHLEGAFF.

The rearrangement joins TRBV12-3 or TRBV12-4 to TRBJ2-4, with 10 bases that match TRBD1. The CDR3 is 17 residues long. V was clipped by 4 bases and J by 0 bases; unmatched bases: 6. The CDR3 sequence is CASSSMGTGVAKNIQYF. DNA of the CDR3: TGTGCCAGCAGTTCGATGGGGACAGGGGTAGCCAAAAACATTCAGTACTTC.

This chain joins TRBV2 and TRBJ1-1; 9 bases fit TRBD1. The CDR3 covers 17 residues. V trimming: 6 bases; J trimming: 6 bases; junction bases outside the gene matches: 17. Germline CDR1 is SNHLY and CDR2 is FYNNEI. The CDR3 region has the DNA TGTGCCAGCAGGGCCGGGACAGGGTGGAAGAGAAGAGCTGAAGCTTTCTTT. Translated, it gives CASRAGTGWKRRAEAFF.